The T cell receptor (beta chain) described here comes from a study of cytomegalovirus exposure and HLA in healthy donors. Study-level findings and limits: A later analysis linked a missense DCLRE1C variant to TCR beta V- and J-gene trimming. There were around 160 TCR beta chains listed as cytomegalovirus-associated. A later analysis, which compared TCR beta chains of equal frequency, found the HLA-associated ones more clonally expanded. Looking again later, the authors saw that most CMV-associated TCR beta chains seemed HLA-restricted.

Use of 60 Vbeta and 13 Jbeta primers characterized the PCR. Profiling relied on immunoSEQ multiplex PCR, and the TCRdb table lists in-frame clones only, not all of them. This table has 89,000 or so clones, approximately 84% appearing once. Deletions cut 3 bases from V and 8 bases from J, with 16 bases between. The V gene's germline CDR1 is SGHVS and CDR2 FQNEAQ. The CDR3 runs 15 residues. For this clone: The target antigen is unknown.

V gene TRBV7-8 combines with J gene TRBJ1-4; TRBD1 might be the D (5 bases). The sequence came from a woman between 18 and 30 years old in good health and CMV-seropositive. Sequencing was performed on PBMCs. The CDR3 region has the DNA TGTGCCAGCAGCTTTAGGATCCCCAGGACAGAAAAACTGTTTTTT. Amino acids: CASSFRIPRTEKLFF. The variable domain in full, with the rest retrieved from reference TRBV7-8 and TRBJ1-4, is GAGVSQSPRYKVAKRGQDVALRCDPISGHVSLFWYQQALGQGPEFLTYFQNEAQLDKSGLPSDRFFAERPEGSVSTLKIQRTQQEDSAVYLCASSFRIPRTEKLFFGSGTQLSVL.